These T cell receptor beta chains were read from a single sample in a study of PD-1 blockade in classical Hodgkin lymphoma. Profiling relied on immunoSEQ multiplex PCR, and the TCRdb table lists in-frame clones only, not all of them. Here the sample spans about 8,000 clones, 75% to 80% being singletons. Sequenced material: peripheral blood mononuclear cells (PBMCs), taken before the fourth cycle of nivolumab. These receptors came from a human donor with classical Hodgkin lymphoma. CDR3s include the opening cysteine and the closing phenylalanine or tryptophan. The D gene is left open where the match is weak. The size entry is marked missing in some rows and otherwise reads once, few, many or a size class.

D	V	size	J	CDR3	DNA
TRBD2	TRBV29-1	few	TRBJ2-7	CSVETSGKGGEQYF	TGCAGCGTTGAAACCAGCGGGAAAGGTGGCGAGCAGTACTTC
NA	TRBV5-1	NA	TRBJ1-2	CASSLVYGGNGYTF	TGCGCCAGCAGCTTGGTGTACGGGGGCAACGGCTACACCTTC
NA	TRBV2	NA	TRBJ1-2	CASSEEGPYGYTF	TGTGCCAGCAGTGAAGAGGGTCCCTATGGCTACACCTTC
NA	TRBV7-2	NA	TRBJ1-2	CASKWGYGYTF	TGTGCCAGCAAGTGGGGCTATGGCTACACCTTC
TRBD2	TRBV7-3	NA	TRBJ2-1	CASSLQAGVGNEQFF	TGTGCCAGCAGCCTCCAAGCGGGAGTTGGCAATGAGCAGTTCTTC
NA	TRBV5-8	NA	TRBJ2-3	CASSFGLISDTQYF	TGTGCCAGCAGCTTTGGACTAATCTCAGATACGCAGTATTTT
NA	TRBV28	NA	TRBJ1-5	CASSFARMGNQPQHF	TGTGCCAGCAGTTTTGCCCGAATGGGCAATCAGCCCCAGCATTTT
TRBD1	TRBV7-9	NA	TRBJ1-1	CASSLGTGVGTEAFF	TGTGCCAGCAGCTTGGGGACAGGGGTGGGTACTGAAGCTTTCTTT
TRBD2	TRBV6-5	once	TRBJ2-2	CASSTSGRSTGELFF	TGTGCCAGCAGCACTAGCGGGAGAAGCACCGGGGAGCTGTTTTTT
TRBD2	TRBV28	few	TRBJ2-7	CASTLYAGGTAYEQYF	TGTGCCAGCACCCTTTATGCGGGGGGGACAGCGTACGAGCAGTACTTC
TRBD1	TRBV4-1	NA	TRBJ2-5	CASSQPDRVETQYF	TGCGCCAGCAGCCAACCGGACAGGGTAGAGACCCAGTACTTC
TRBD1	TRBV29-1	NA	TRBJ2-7	CSARQGIYEQYF	TGCAGCGCCAGACAGGGAATTTACGAGCAGTACTTC
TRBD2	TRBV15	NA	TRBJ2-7	CATSRLAGGYEQYF	TGTGCCACCAGCCGGTTAGCGGGGGGCTACGAGCAGTACTTC
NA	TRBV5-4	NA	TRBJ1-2	CASSLGGTRREGYTF	TGTGCCAGCAGCTTAGGAGGCACTCGGAGGGAGGGCTACACCTTC
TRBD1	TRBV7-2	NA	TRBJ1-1	CASSPVTGRGAEAFF	TGTGCCAGCAGCCCTGTGACAGGGAGGGGGGCTGAAGCTTTCTTT
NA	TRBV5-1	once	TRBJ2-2	CASRKQEAGELFF	TGCGCCAGCAGAAAACAGGAGGCTGGGGAGCTGTTTTTT
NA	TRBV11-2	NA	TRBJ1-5	CASSPDGQTGQPQHF	TGTGCCAGCAGCCCCGACGGACAGACGGGGCAGCCCCAGCATTTT
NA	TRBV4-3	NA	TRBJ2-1	CASSLAFSSYNEQFF	TGCGCCAGCAGCCTGGCTTTTAGCTCCTACAATGAGCAGTTCTTC
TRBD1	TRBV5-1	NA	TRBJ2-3	CASSLGQGGSSTDTQYF	TGCGCCAGCAGCTTGGGACAGGGGGGTTCGAGCACAGATACGCAGTATTTT
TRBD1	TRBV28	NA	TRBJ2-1	CASRGQSTGDNEQFF	TGTGCCAGCAGGGGACAGTCGACAGGGGATAATGAGCAGTTCTTC
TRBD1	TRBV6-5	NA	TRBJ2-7	CASTPTGVYEQYF	TGTGCCAGTACCCCTACAGGGGTCTACGAGCAGTACTTC
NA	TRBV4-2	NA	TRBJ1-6	CASSQDRRNSPLHF	TGTGCCAGCAGCCAAGATCGGAGGAATTCACCCCTCCACTTT
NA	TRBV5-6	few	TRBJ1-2	CASSLGHLTHVHYGYTF	TGTGCCAGCAGCTTAGGACATCTCACCCACGTTCACTATGGCTACACCTTC
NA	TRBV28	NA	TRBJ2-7	CASSLGPGPALNEQYF	TGTGCCAGCAGTTTAGGCCCGGGTCCGGCGCTGAACGAGCAGTACTTC